The 32 T cell receptor beta chains in this list originate from one sample, sequenced in a study of blood T cell repertoires in COVID-19. Profiled with immunoSEQ multiplex PCR; TCRdb holds only in-frame clones, not every one. The table lists 80,000 to 100,000 clones, around three quarters of them singletons. Sequences were obtained from peripheral blood. Receptor source: a man aged 50 or older who had recovered from COVID-19.

The chain combines TRBV11-1 with TRBJ2-5; 7 bases are shared with TRBD1. The CDR3 consists of 14 residues. The germline CDR1 and CDR2 sequences are SGHAT and FQDESV (reference sequence). V was pared by 0 bases and J by 4 bases, with 2 bases of the junction left unmatched. The CDR3 is CASSLAGGTETQYF. As DNA, the CDR3 is TGTGCCAGCAGCTTAGCAGGGGGCACAGAGACCCAGTACTTC.

This clone ranks as medium-sized. This sequence joins TRBV10-2 and TRBJ2-7; a weak D match, TRBD1 (6 bases). CDR3 length: 11 amino acids. Germline values: CDR1 WSHSY, CDR2 SAAADI. V lost 8 bases to trimming and J lost 8 bases, with 13 bases between them. Written as DNA, the CDR3 is TGCGCCAGCCAGACAGGACCTCAGCAGTACTTC. Amino acid sequence: CASQTGPQQYF.

This clone was seen just once. This chain links TRBV29-1 with TRBJ2-3; D gene ambiguous. CDR3 length: 10 residues. Germline CDR1 SQVTM, CDR2 ANQGSEA. V gave up 7 bases and J gave up 1 base, with 3 bases separating them. The DNA of the CDR3 is TGCAGCGCCGGCACAGATACGCAGTATTTT. This codes for CSAGTDTQYF.

The V and J genes are TRBV5-5 and TRBJ1-3; 7 nucleotides match TRBD1. V was pared by 2 bases and J by 1 base, with 12 bases of the junction left unmatched. The CDR3 contains 18 residues. The V gene's germline CDR1 is SGHKS and CDR2 YYEKEE (reference sequence). CDR3 loop: CASSFPGQTSSSGNTIYF. Written as DNA, the CDR3 is TGTGCCAGCAGCTTTCCGGGACAGACAAGTTCGTCTGGAAACACCATATATTTT.

The chain combines TRBV9 with TRBJ2-3, with 9 positions matching TRBD1. The CDR3 is 15 residues long. V gave up 0 bases and J gave up 4 bases; unmatched junction bases: 3. Germline V gives CDR1 SGDLS, CDR2 YYNGEE. Written as DNA, the CDR3 is TGTGCCAGCAGCGTAGAGACAGGGGGTGCAGATACGCAGTATTTT. This codes for CASSVETGGADTQYF.

For this clone: Other DNA sequences in the sample encode the same CDR3. The gene calls are TRBV19 and TRBJ1-1; weak D call: TRBD1 (5 bases). CDR3 length: 14 residues. Germline V gives CDR1 LNHDA, CDR2 SQIVND (reference sequence). The V end lost 2 bases, the J end lost 1 base, and 8 bases lay between the germline ends. The CDR3 sequence is CASSITGGNTEAFF. Written as DNA, the CDR3 is TGTGCCAGTAGTATAACAGGCGGGAACACTGAAGCTTTCTTT.

The chain couples TRBV6-5 to TRBJ2-7; possibly TRBD2 for D (5 bases). Germline CDR1 and CDR2: MNHEY and SVGAGI. CDR3 size: 14 residues. V was pared by 6 bases and J by 2 bases, with 14 bases between. CDR3 coding DNA: TGTGCCAGCAGGAGCAAGTACGGGGCCTACGAGCAGTACTTC. It translates to CASRSKYGAYEQYF.

This sequence joins TRBV5-1 and TRBJ1-2; weak D call: TRBD1 (6 bases). Germline V lookup: CDR1 SGHRS, CDR2 YFSETQ. V was trimmed by 3 bases and J by 4 bases, leaving 13 bases between them. The CDR3 spans 14 residues. The CDR3 nucleotides read TGCGCCAGCAGCTGGTGGACAGAGGGCTATGGCTACACCTTC. It is translated as CASSWWTEGYGYTF.

The chain links TRBV27 to TRBJ1-1, with 8 bases matching TRBD1. CDR1 and CDR2 from the germline V gene are MNHEY and SMNVEV (reference sequence). V lost 5 bases, J lost 2 bases, and 7 bases stayed unmatched. CDR3 length: 15 amino acids. The CDR3 DNA reads as TGTGCCAGCAGTCTACAGGGGGACCCAAACACTGAAGCTTTCTTT. Encoded protein: CASSLQGDPNTEAFF.

The V gene is TRBV28, the J gene TRBJ1-2; no clear D. Trimming removed 6 bases at V and 2 bases at J, with 10 bases between. The germline V gene encodes CDR1 MDHEN and CDR2 SYDVKM. The CDR3 is 13 residues long. CDR3 in amino acids: CASSSPVNYGYTF. The CDR3 DNA reads TGTGCCAGCAGCTCCCCGGTCAACTATGGCTACACCTTC.

The J gene is TRBJ2-7, the V gene TRBV7-9, with D hard to call. The CDR3 loop spans 11 amino acids. V lost 5 bases and J 6 bases, leaving 8 bases between the germline ends. Germline V gene sequence: CDR1 SEHNR, CDR2 FQNEAQ (reference sequence). The CDR3 region has the DNA TGTGCCAGCAGCCGCCTCGGCGAGCAGTACTTC. This gives the protein CASSRLGEQYF.

This rearrangement joins TRBV27 to TRBJ2-1, with TRBD2 matching over 10 bases. The V and J ends lost 5 bases and 4 bases, in that order; junction bases with no gene match: 23. The CDR3 has 21 residues. Germline V gene sequence: CDR1 MNHEY, CDR2 SMNVEV (reference sequence). CDR3 region: CASSPDTLGQTGLAVYNEQFF. As DNA, the CDR3 is TGTGCCAGCAGTCCGGATACTCTGGGTCAGACAGGACTAGCGGTATACAATGAGCAGTTCTTC.

The chain employs TRBV27 and TRBJ2-1; 8 positions agree with TRBD2. V was pared by 6 bases and J by 8 bases, with 9 bases of the junction left unmatched. Germline V gives CDR1 MNHEY, CDR2 SMNVEV (reference sequence). The length of the CDR3 is 14 residues. The CDR3 DNA reads as TGTGCCAGCAGACGGGGACTAGTGTTGGATGAGCAGTTCTTC. Its translation: CASRRGLVLDEQFF.

The chain employs TRBV11-2 and TRBJ2-3; D may be TRBD2 (6 bases). Per germline, CDR1 SGHAT and CDR2 FQNNGV. The CDR3 has 15 residues. V shed 5 bases and J shed 3 bases, with 15 bases lying between them. In nucleotides, the CDR3 is TGTGCCAGCAGCGAGACAAGGGGAGGTACAGATACGCAGTATTTT. This translates into CASSETRGGTDTQYF.

The chain recombines TRBV7-2 with TRBJ1-1, with D possibly being TRBD1 (5 bases). The germline CDR1 and CDR2 sequences are SGHTA and FQGNSA. The CDR3 has 16 residues. V dropped 5 bases and J dropped 0 bases, with 16 bases sitting between them. CDR3 sequence: CASSHRAGRMNTEAFF. The CDR3 DNA is TGTGCCAGCAGCCATCGGGCGGGACGAATGAACACTGAAGCTTTCTTT.

This clone was observed many times. The chain has TRBV29-1 and TRBJ1-2; no clear D. The CDR3 spans 14 residues. Between the trimmed V and J ends, which lost 3 bases and 2 bases, there was a span of 13 bases. Per germline, CDR1 SQVTM and CDR2 ANQGSEA. Written as DNA, the CDR3 is TGCAGCGTTGACCAGGCGAGAGGGAACTATGGCTACACCTTC. Amino acid sequence: CSVDQARGNYGYTF.

The V and J genes are TRBV27 and TRBJ2-7; no definite D call. Germline V CDR1 and CDR2: MNHEY, SMNVEV (reference sequence). Trimming took off 5 bases at V and 6 bases at J, with 17 bases between the two ends. The CDR3 runs 14 residues. The DNA of the CDR3 is TGTGCCAGCAGTCCCCAGACTCCCCGTCGCGAGCAGTACTTC. Amino acids: CASSPQTPRREQYF.

V and J are TRBV10-3 and TRBJ2-7; 8 nucleotides match TRBD2. There are 13 residues in the CDR3. The germline CDR1 and CDR2 sequences are ENHRY and SYGVKD. V gave up 5 bases and J gave up 5 bases; unmatched junction bases: 5. Here the CDR3 DNA reads TGTGCCATCAGTCCGGGACTAGACGACGAGCAGTACTTC. It is translated as CAISPGLDDEQYF.

The rearrangement links TRBV28 to TRBJ1-2; D gene uncertain. The CDR3 loop spans 12 amino acids. The germline V gene encodes CDR1 MDHEN and CDR2 SYDVKM. V was clipped by 3 bases and J by 5 bases, with 7 bases between them. CDR3 loop: CASSFPLYGYTF. The CDR3 bases are TGTGCCAGCAGTTTCCCCCTTTATGGCTACACCTTC.

The chain couples TRBV6-2 or TRBV6-3 to TRBJ2-7, with a tentative D call TRBD2 (6 bases). This CDR3 contains 14 residues. Trimming took 0 bases from V and 4 from J, leaving 10 bases between them. The V gene's germline CDR1 is MNHEY and CDR2 SVGEGT. The CDR3 loop reads CASSYSRAGYEQYF. As DNA, the CDR3 is TGTGCCAGCAGTTACTCGCGTGCGGGATACGAGCAGTACTTC.

In this sample, this clone turned up once. The chain combines TRBV29-1 with TRBJ1-4, with TRBD1 matching 7 bases. The V segment lost 4 bases and the J segment 8 bases; nucleotides outside the gene matches: 7. Germline CDR1 is SQVTM and CDR2 is ANQGSEA. The CDR3 covers 13 residues. The CDR3 nucleotides are TGCAGCGTTGTGGGGACAGAGAGGGAAAAACTGTTTTTT. Its translation is CSVVGTEREKLFF. Using reference TRBV29-1 and TRBJ1-4 for the parts outside the CDR3, the full variable domain is SAVISQKPSRDICQRGTSLTIQCQVDSQVTMMFWYRQQPGQSLTLIATANQGSEATYESGFVIDKFPISRPNLTFSTLTVSNMSPEDSSIYLCSVVGTEREKLFFGSGTQLSVL.

This clone was seen a handful of times. The genes are TRBV7-9 and TRBJ2-3; D gene uncertain. V lost 2 bases and J 0 bases, leaving 9 bases between the germline ends. CDR3 length: 15 residues. Germline CDR1 is SEHNR and CDR2 is FQNEAQ (reference sequence). DNA for the CDR3: TGTGCCAGCAGCTTAAAGAGCTTGAGCACAGATACGCAGTATTTT. Protein sequence: CASSLKSLSTDTQYF.

The table lists this clone with a few counts. The chain links TRBV5-6 to TRBJ2-1, with 9 bases fitting TRBD1. Germline loops: CDR1 SGHDT, CDR2 YYEEEE. This CDR3 is built from 11 residues. Trimming took 3 bases from V and 14 from J; bases not matched to a gene: 3. The CDR3 here is CASSSRDREFF. The CDR3 DNA is TGTGCCAGCAGCTCAAGGGACAGGGAGTTCTTC. Variable domain in full (rest from reference TRBV5-6 and TRBJ2-1): DAGVTQSPTHLIKTRGQQVTLRCSPKSGHDTVSWYQQALGQGPQFIFQYYEEEERQRGNFPDRFSGHQFPNYSSELNVNALLLGDSALYLCASSSRDREFFGPGTRLTVL.

This clone was counted a few times. The chain carries TRBV7-3 and TRBJ2-1, with 11 bases that match TRBD2. This CDR3 has 16 amino acids. Looked up from germline, CDR1 is SGHTA and CDR2 is FQGTGA. J lost 4 bases, V lost 2 bases, and 4 bases had no gene match. The CDR3 bases are TGTGCCAGCAGCTTAGGGGGACTAGCGGAGTACAATGAGCAGTTCTTC. It translates to CASSLGGLAEYNEQFF.

This clone came up a few times. The chain has TRBV18 and TRBJ1-3; the D gene is possibly TRBD1 (6 bases). From germline, CDR1 is KGHSH and CDR2 LQKENI. The CDR3 length is 15 residues. The V end was cut by 6 bases, the J end by 0 bases, with 12 bases between. CDR3 sequence (DNA): TGTGCCAGCTCTCGTGGACAGTCCTCTGGAAACACCATATATTTT. Translating it yields CASSRGQSSGNTIYF.

The rearrangement joins TRBV24-1 to TRBJ2-2; 9 bases fit TRBD1. Trimming removed 2 bases from V and 7 bases from J; junction bases left unmatched: 10. The CDR3 consists of 17 residues. The germline V gene encodes CDR1 KGHDR and CDR2 SFDVKD. Here the CDR3 reads CATSDWGQGINNGELFF. The DNA of the CDR3 is TGTGCCACCAGTGATTGGGGACAGGGCATAAATAACGGGGAGCTGTTTTTT.

The chain uses TRBV7-2 and TRBJ2-3; D remains unclear. There are 14 residues in the CDR3. Trimming cost V 2 bases and J 3 bases, with 9 bases left between them. Germline V CDR1 and CDR2: SGHTA, FQGNSA. Written as DNA, the CDR3 is TGTGCCAGCAGCTTAACCCAGAAAACAGATACGCAGTATTTT. As protein: CASSLTQKTDTQYF.

The chain couples TRBV15 to TRBJ2-5, with 9 bases aligning to TRBD2. Trimming removed 0 bases from V and 1 base from J; junction bases left unmatched: 3. Germline V gene lookup returns CDR1 LNHNV and CDR2 YYDKDF (reference sequence). The CDR3 runs 16 residues. The CDR3 region is CATSREAGGRQETQYF. The DNA of the CDR3 is TGTGCCACCAGCAGAGAAGCGGGGGGACGCCAAGAGACCCAGTACTTC.

V usage is TRBV5-8 and J usage is TRBJ1-2; D remains ambiguous. The CDR3 is 14 residues long. Germline lookup yields CDR1 SGHTS and CDR2 YDEGEE. Trimming took 1 base from V and 2 from J, leaving 9 bases between them. DNA for the CDR3: TGTGCCAGCAGCTTGAAGCGGGCGAACTATGGCTACACCTTC. Its translation: CASSLKRANYGYTF.

This clone was seen only a few times. The chain joins TRBV15 to TRBJ2-1; 9 nucleotides agree with TRBD2. After removal of 3 bases from V and 3 bases from J, the junction contained 0 bases not matched to a gene. CDR1 is LNHNV and CDR2 is YYDKDF in the germline V gene (reference sequence). CDR3 length: 14 residues. The CDR3 is CATSRTSGYNEQFF. Here the CDR3 DNA reads TGTGCCACCAGCAGGACTAGCGGCTACAATGAGCAGTTCTTC.

This chain connects TRBV5-1 to TRBJ2-1; TRBD1 agrees at 7 bases. With 4 bases clipped from V and 6 bases from J, the junction kept 10 bases outside the gene matches. CDR1 SGHRS and CDR2 YFSETQ come from the germline V gene. The CDR3 runs 15 residues. The CDR3 nucleotides are TGCGCCAGCAGCAAACCCGGGACAGATTCCAATGAGCAGTTCTTC. It is translated as CASSKPGTDSNEQFF.

The V call is TRBV5-4, the J call TRBJ1-1; 9 bases align to TRBD1. Germline V gene sequence: CDR1 SGHNT, CDR2 YYREEE (reference sequence). The CDR3 is 15 amino acids. The V gene end was trimmed by 4 bases and the J gene end by 5 bases; junction bases not matched to a gene: 9. The CDR3 nucleotides read TGTGCCAGCAGCCCACGGGACAGGGATAATACTGAAGCTTTCTTT. Translation: CASSPRDRDNTEAFF. Variable domain in full (rest from reference TRBV5-4 and TRBJ1-1): ETGVTQSPTHLIKTRGQQVTLRCSSQSGHNTVSWYQQALGQGPQFIFQYYREEENGRGNFPPRFSGLQFPNYSSELNVNALELDDSALYLCASSPRDRDNTEAFFGQGTRLTVV.